These T cell receptor beta chains were read from a single sample in a study of shared clonotypes between healthy human individuals. Sequencing was performed with immunoSEQ multiplex PCR; in TCRdb, only in-frame clones are kept and a portion is missing. The table lists about 1.1 million clones, 77% of them singletons, with approximately 0.95% in the top ten. Sample: memory CD4+ T cells from PBMCs. Source of these receptors: a man younger than 30 in good health. Some clones in this sample may be carry-over from other donors' samples. Both conserved end residues are part of each CDR3. The order of the fields is J gene, clone size, V gene, D gene, CDR3 protein, CDR3 DNA. A D gene is named only where the DNA matches it firmly. The size of a clone is reported for some rows only, either as once, few or many, or as a class for expanded clones.

>TRBJ2-7|once|TRBV6-6|NA
CASSYGQGRSSYEQYF
TGTGCCAGCAGTTACGGGCAGGGACGGAGCTCCTACGAGCAGTACTTC
>TRBJ2-1|NA|TRBV28|TRBD2
CASSPASGRRYNEQFF
TGTGCCAGCAGTCCGGCTAGCGGGAGGAGGTACAATGAGCAGTTCTTC
>TRBJ2-3|NA|TRBV5-1|NA
CASSLQGEDTQYF
TGCGCCAGCAGCCTGCAAGGAGAAGATACGCAGTATTTT
>TRBJ2-5|NA|TRBV2|TRBD1
CASSRDRQETQYF
TGTGCCAGCAGCCGGGACAGACAAGAGACCCAGTACTTC
>TRBJ2-3|NA|TRBV7-2|NA
CASSFQGSTDTQYF
TGTGCCAGCAGCTTTCAGGGTAGCACAGATACGCAGTATTTT
>TRBJ2-3|once|TRBV5-6|TRBD1
CASSLVQGADTQYF
TGTGCCAGCAGCTTGGTCCAGGGGGCAGATACGCAGTATTTT
>TRBJ2-5|NA|TRBV2|TRBD2
CASSETSGIRKTQYF
TGTGCCAGCAGTGAGACTAGCGGGATTAGGAAGACCCAGTACTTC
>TRBJ1-2|NA|TRBV15|NA
CATSRQLGGAESYTF
TGTGCCACCAGCAGACAATTAGGGGGGGCAGAGAGCTACACCTTC
>TRBJ2-7|NA|TRBV18|NA
CASSPTGVSYEQYF
TGTGCCAGCTCACCCACGGGGGTTTCCTACGAGCAGTACTTC
>TRBJ1-1|once|TRBV18|TRBD1
CASSPSTGRRTEAFF
TGTGCCAGCTCACCCTCGACAGGGAGGCGCACTGAAGCTTTCTTT
>TRBJ2-5|NA|TRBV7-8|NA
CASTLGGLGETQYF
TGTGCCAGCACCTTGGGGGGACTTGGTGAGACCCAGTACTTC
>TRBJ2-7|few|TRBV15|NA
CATSRDGYEQYF
TGTGCCACCAGCAGAGATGGCTACGAGCAGTACTTC
>TRBJ2-2|few|TRBV6-6|NA
CASSPRNTGELFF
TGTGCCAGCAGCCCAAGGAACACCGGGGAGCTGTTTTTT
>TRBJ1-3|NA|TRBV9|NA
CASSESWGTGNTIYF
TGTGCCAGCAGCGAAAGTTGGGGGACTGGAAACACCATATATTTT
>TRBJ2-7|once|TRBV6-5|NA
CASSYSPHYEQYF
TGTGCCAGCAGTTACTCGCCCCACTACGAGCAGTACTTC
>TRBJ2-7|NA|TRBV18|TRBD2
CASSPLGSGYPEQYF
TGTGCCAGCTCACCACTGGGTAGCGGGTACCCCGAGCAGTACTTC
>TRBJ1-3|NA|TRBV9|NA
CASSARSNTIYF
TGTGCCAGCAGCGCTCGTTCTAACACCATATATTTT
>TRBJ2-7|NA|TRBV27|NA
CASSYRREAKQYF
TGTGCCAGCAGTTATAGGAGGGAGGCCAAGCAGTACTTC
>TRBJ1-5|many|TRBV7-3|NA
CASSWDWNQPQHF
TGTGCCAGCAGCTGGGACTGGAATCAGCCCCAGCATTTT
>TRBJ2-5|many|TRBV19|NA
CASSIRGPRGETQYF
TGTGCCAGTAGTATAAGGGGACCGAGGGGCGAGACCCAGTACTTC
>TRBJ1-4|NA|TRBV30|NA
CAWIADGTRIEKLFF
TGTGCCTGGATTGCAGACGGGACAAGAATTGAAAAACTGTTTTTT
>TRBJ2-7|NA|TRBV5-5|TRBD1
CASSFATGSYEQYF
TGTGCCAGCAGCTTTGCGACAGGGTCTTACGAGCAGTACTTC
>TRBJ2-3|NA|TRBV11-2|TRBD2
CASSLRLAGHTDTQYF
TGTGCCAGCAGCCTAAGACTAGCGGGGCACACAGATACGCAGTATTTT
>TRBJ1-4|few|TRBV5-4|TRBD1
CASSTDRGKLFF
TGTGCCAGCAGCACGGACAGGGGAAAACTGTTTTTT
>TRBJ1-6|NA|TRBV25-1|NA
CASRDPGDPGNSPLHF
TGTGCCAGCAGGGACCCAGGGGATCCGGGGAATTCACCCCTCCACTTT
>TRBJ1-2|NA|TRBV5-6|NA
CASSLYSRGFYGYTF
TGTGCCAGCAGCCTCTATTCGAGGGGGTTCTATGGCTACACCTTC
>TRBJ2-1|few|TRBV2|NA
CASSEGGPYSYNEQFF
TGTGCCAGCAGTGAAGGAGGGCCTTACTCCTACAATGAGCAGTTCTTC
>TRBJ2-7|few|TRBV5-1|TRBD2
CASSLAPTSGSYEQYF
TGCGCCAGCAGCTTGGCACCGACTAGCGGCTCCTACGAGCAGTACTTC
>TRBJ2-2|many|TRBV7-3|NA
CASSLKGSTGELFF
TGTGCCAGCAGCTTGAAAGGGTCCACCGGGGAGCTGTTTTTT
>TRBJ2-1|NA|TRBV11-3|NA
CASSLGSSGNEQFF
TGTGCCAGCAGCTTAGGATCGAGCGGCAATGAGCAGTTCTTC
>TRBJ1-1|NA|TRBV10-3|NA
CAISLQGRDTEAFF
TGTGCCATCAGCTTACAGGGCCGAGACACTGAAGCTTTCTTT
>TRBJ2-7|NA|TRBV6-6|TRBD1
CASSYSGQGAYEQYF
TGTGCCAGCAGTTATTCGGGACAGGGGGCCTACGAGCAGTACTTC
>TRBJ2-3|NA|TRBV6-4|TRBD1
CASSDGQGADTQYF
TGTGCCAGCAGTGACGGACAGGGGGCAGATACGCAGTATTTT
>TRBJ2-3|NA|TRBV19|TRBD2
CASSMASGRSDTQYF
TGTGCCAGTAGTATGGCTAGCGGGAGGTCAGATACGCAGTATTTT
>TRBJ2-7|NA|TRBV25-1|NA
CASSRQGKDEQYF
TGTGCCAGCAGTAGGCAGGGGAAAGACGAGCAGTACTTC
>TRBJ1-2|NA|TRBV4-3|TRBD1
CASSLLGRGTGNGYTF
TGCGCCAGCAGCCTGTTAGGAAGGGGGACAGGGAATGGCTACACCTTC